This T cell receptor (delta chain) was documented in a study of gamma-delta T cells after stem cell transplantation. This clone was found a few times. A far larger clone is one base from this, pointing to a likely read error. TCRdb repeated clone calling on the RT-PCR reads with CATT. The data show more than 1,500 delta-chain clones, roughly 30% seen once. The receptor comes from a human donor. It is not recorded whose cells these are; they may come from a transplant donor. The sequencing sample was made of gamma-delta T cells.

CDR3 amino acids: CACDKLGGPEQLFF. CDR3 in DNA: TGTGCCTGTGACAAACTGGGGGGACCGGAACAACTCTTCTTT. The chain carries TRDV2 and TRDJ2; 8 bases are a match to TRDD3. V lost 2 bases to trimming and J lost 10 bases; unmatched junction nucleotides: 8. This CDR3 comprises 14 residues. Germline V lookup: CDR1 GEAIGNYY, CDR2 EKD.